This T cell receptor beta chain was recorded in a study of blood T cell repertoires in COVID-19. This clone has only a few counts. The CDR3 is 16 amino acids. With V trimmed by 1 base and J by 6 bases, 7 bases remained unmatched. Per the germline V gene, CDR1 is SNHLY and CDR2 is FYNNEI. The assay was immunoSEQ multiplex PCR, and TCRdb's table has in-frame clones only and misses some. The sample lists about 220,000 clones, just under 85% seen once, with approximately 1.4% in the top ten. The genes are TRBV2 and TRBJ1-5, with 9 nucleotides matching TRBD1. The sample was PBMCs or T cells enriched from blood (not recorded which). This TCR was sampled from a woman between 40 and 55 years old with acute COVID-19. The CDR3 nucleotides read TGTGCCAGCAGTGAAGGAAGGACAGGGGATGTTCAGCCCCAGCATTTT. Residues: CASSEGRTGDVQPQHF.